This T cell receptor (beta chain) was retrieved from a study of cytomegalovirus exposure and HLA in healthy donors. Study-level findings and limits: Reports indicated that the classifier achieved high specificity and sensitivity in diagnosing cytomegalovirus status. Later analysis revealed greater clonal expansion in HLA-associated TCR beta chains than in equally common others.

Note on this clone: Its antigen remains unidentified.

There are 15 residues in the CDR3. CDR1 is SGHTA, CDR2 FQGTGA, per germline. The V and J ends lost 4 bases and 2 bases, in that order; junction bases with no gene match: 5. The PCR ran on 60 Vbeta and 13 Jbeta primers. Only in-frame clones appear in the TCRdb table, and some are missing; sequencing was by immunoSEQ multiplex PCR. The sample has 70,000 to 80,000 clones. Each donor was nominally healthy when sampled (though unrecorded immune exposures were likely). This chain uses TRBV7-3 with TRBJ2-3; TRBD1 aligns across 8 bases. Sequencing input: PBMCs. This clonotype originated in a man aged 40-55 years in good health and CMV-seronegative. In DNA form, the CDR3 reads TGTGCCAGCAGCTACCGGACAGGGAACACAGATACGCAGTATTTT. This codes for CASSYRTGNTDTQYF.